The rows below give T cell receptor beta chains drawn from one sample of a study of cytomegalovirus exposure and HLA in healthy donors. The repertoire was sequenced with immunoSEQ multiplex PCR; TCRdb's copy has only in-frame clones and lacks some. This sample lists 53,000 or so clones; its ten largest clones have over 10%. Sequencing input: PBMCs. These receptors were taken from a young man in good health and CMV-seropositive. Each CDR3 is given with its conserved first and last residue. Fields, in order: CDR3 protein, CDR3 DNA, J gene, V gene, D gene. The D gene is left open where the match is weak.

cdr3_aa: CALQGGTGELFF
cdr3_nt: TGTGCCCTACAGGGTGGGACCGGGGAGCTGTTTTTT
j_call: TRBJ2-2
v_call: TRBV10-3
d_call: .

cdr3_aa: CASTQGQWTEAFF
cdr3_nt: TGTGCCAGCACCCAGGGACAGTGGACTGAAGCTTTCTTT
j_call: TRBJ1-1
v_call: TRBV7-9
d_call: TRBD1

cdr3_aa: CASSLERVGENIQYF
cdr3_nt: TGTGCCAGCAGCTTAGAACGGGTAGGTGAAAACATTCAGTACTTC
j_call: TRBJ2-4
v_call: TRBV11-2
d_call: .

cdr3_aa: CSVEDESLSSYNEQFF
cdr3_nt: TGCAGCGTTGAAGATGAATCCTTGAGCTCCTACAATGAGCAGTTCTTC
j_call: TRBJ2-1
v_call: TRBV29-1
d_call: .

cdr3_aa: CASGTGYEQYF
cdr3_nt: TGCGCCAGCGGGACAGGTTACGAGCAGTACTTC
j_call: TRBJ2-7
v_call: TRBV5-1
d_call: TRBD1

cdr3_aa: CASSYDLTENTEAFF
cdr3_nt: TGCGCCAGCAGCTATGACCTGACAGAGAACACTGAAGCTTTCTTT
j_call: TRBJ1-1
v_call: TRBV5-1
d_call: .

cdr3_aa: CASSLDREEGYTF
cdr3_nt: TGTGCCAGCAGCTTGGATCGTGAGGAGGGCTACACCTTC
j_call: TRBJ1-2
v_call: TRBV11-2
d_call: .

cdr3_aa: CASSYRPNQPQHF
cdr3_nt: TGTGCCAGCAGTTACAGGCCGAATCAGCCCCAGCATTTT
j_call: TRBJ1-5
v_call: TRBV27
d_call: .

cdr3_aa: CASSSPPQHF
cdr3_nt: TGTGCCAGCAGTTCTCCGCCCCAGCATTTT
j_call: TRBJ1-5
v_call: TRBV6-1
d_call: .

cdr3_aa: CASSPRTGVETQYF
cdr3_nt: TGTGCCAGTAGTCCTCGGACAGGGGTAGAGACCCAGTACTTC
j_call: TRBJ2-5
v_call: TRBV19
d_call: TRBD1

cdr3_aa: CAWSTGSYGYTF
cdr3_nt: TGTGCCTGGTCGACAGGGAGCTATGGCTACACCTTC
j_call: TRBJ1-2
v_call: TRBV30
d_call: TRBD1